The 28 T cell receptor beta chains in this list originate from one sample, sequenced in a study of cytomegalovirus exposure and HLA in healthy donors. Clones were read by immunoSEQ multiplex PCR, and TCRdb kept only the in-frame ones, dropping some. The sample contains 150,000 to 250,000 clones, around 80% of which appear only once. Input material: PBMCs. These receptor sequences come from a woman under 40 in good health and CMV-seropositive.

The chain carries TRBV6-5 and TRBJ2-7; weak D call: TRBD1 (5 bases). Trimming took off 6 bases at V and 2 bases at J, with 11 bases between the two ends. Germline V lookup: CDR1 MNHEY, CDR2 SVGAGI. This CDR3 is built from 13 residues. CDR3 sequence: CASSALGAYEQYF. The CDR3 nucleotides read TGTGCCAGCAGCGCTCTAGGGGCCTACGAGCAGTACTTC.

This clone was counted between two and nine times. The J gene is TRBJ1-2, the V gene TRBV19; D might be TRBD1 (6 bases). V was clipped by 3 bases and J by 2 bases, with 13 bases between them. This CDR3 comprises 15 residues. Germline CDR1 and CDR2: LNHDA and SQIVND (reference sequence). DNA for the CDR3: TGTGCCAGTAGTATTGGGCAGGGGAGCAACTATGGCTACACCTTC. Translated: CASSIGQGSNYGYTF.

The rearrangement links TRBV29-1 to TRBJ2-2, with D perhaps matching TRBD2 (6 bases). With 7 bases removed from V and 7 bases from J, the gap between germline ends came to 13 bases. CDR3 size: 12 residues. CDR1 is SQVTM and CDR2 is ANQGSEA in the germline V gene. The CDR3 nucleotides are TGCAGCGCCGGGACTCCTTACGGGGAGCTGTTTTTT. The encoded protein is CSAGTPYGELFF.

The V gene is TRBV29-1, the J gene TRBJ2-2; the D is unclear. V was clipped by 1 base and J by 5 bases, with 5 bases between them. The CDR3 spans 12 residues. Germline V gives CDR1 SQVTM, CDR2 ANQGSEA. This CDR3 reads CSVEASTGELFF. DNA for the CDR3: TGCAGCGTTGAAGCGAGTACCGGGGAGCTGTTTTTT.

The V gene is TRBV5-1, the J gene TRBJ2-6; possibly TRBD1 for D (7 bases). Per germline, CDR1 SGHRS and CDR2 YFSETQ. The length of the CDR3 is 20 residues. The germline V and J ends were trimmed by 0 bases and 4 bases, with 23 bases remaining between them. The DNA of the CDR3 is TGCGCCAGCAGCTTGGGAGTTGGGGGGACAGTGTCTTACGGGGCCAACGTCCTGACTTTC. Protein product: CASSLGVGGTVSYGANVLTF.

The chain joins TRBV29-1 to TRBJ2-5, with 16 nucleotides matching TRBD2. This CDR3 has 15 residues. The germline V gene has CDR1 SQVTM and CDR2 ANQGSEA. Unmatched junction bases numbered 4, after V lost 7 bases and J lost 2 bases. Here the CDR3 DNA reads TGCAGCGGGGGACTAGCGGGAGGGAATCAAGAGACCCAGTACTTC. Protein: CSGGLAGGNQETQYF.

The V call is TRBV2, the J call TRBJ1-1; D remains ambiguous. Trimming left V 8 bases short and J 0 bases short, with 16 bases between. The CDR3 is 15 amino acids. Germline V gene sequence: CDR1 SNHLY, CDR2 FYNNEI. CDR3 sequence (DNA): TGTGCCAGCTCGGGAAAAGGGAACATGAACACTGAAGCTTTCTTT. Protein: CASSGKGNMNTEAFF.

Here the CDR3 DNA reads TGTGCCAGCTCAAAATTAGACAGGAATGAGCAGTTCTTC. Protein product: CASSKLDRNEQFF. The chain links TRBV18 to TRBJ2-1, with D possibly TRBD1 on 6 matching bases. The germline V gene encodes CDR1 KGHSH and CDR2 LQKENI. The CDR3 runs 13 residues. V was shortened by 5 bases and J by 7 bases, with 12 bases between the two germline ends.

CDR3 DNA: TGTGCCAGCAGCCTGATGGGACTGTACAATGAGCAGTTCTTC. Protein: CASSLMGLYNEQFF. This chain links TRBV5-4 with TRBJ2-1, with D tentatively TRBD2 (6 bases). This CDR3 contains 14 residues. V gave up 4 bases and J gave up 4 bases, with 12 bases separating them. Germline V lookup: CDR1 SGHNT, CDR2 YYREEE (reference sequence).

The CDR3, as DNA: TGTGCCAGCAGTTTATATGGGCGGCGGACTGAGCAGTACTTC. Translating it yields CASSLYGRRTEQYF. The V call is TRBV28, the J call TRBJ2-7; TRBD2 might be the D (5 bases). The CDR3 spans 14 residues. Germline values: CDR1 MDHEN, CDR2 SYDVKM. V shed 1 base and J shed 7 bases, with 14 bases lying between them.

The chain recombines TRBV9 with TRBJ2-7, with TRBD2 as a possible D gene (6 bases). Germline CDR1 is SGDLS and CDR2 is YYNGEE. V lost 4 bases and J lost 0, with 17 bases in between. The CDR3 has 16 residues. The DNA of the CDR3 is TGTGCCAGCAGCAGCATTGGGACGGGGGACTCCTACGAGCAGTACTTC. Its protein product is CASSSIGTGDSYEQYF.

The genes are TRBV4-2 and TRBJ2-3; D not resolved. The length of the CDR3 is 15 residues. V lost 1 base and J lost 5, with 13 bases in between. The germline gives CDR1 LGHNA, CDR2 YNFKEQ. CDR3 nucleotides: TGTGCCAGCAGCCAAGGTACCTACGCCGAAGATACGCAGTATTTT. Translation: CASSQGTYAEDTQYF.

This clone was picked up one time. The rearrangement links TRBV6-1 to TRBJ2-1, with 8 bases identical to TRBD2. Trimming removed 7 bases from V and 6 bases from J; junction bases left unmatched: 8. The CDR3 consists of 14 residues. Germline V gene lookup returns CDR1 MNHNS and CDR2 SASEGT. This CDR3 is CASIFGTSINEQFF. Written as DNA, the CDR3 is TGTGCCAGCATTTTCGGGACTAGTATCAATGAGCAGTTCTTC.

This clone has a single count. Here the CDR3 DNA reads TGCGCCAGCAGCCAAGATTCACGGAGCCCCTACGAGCAGTACTTC. Its translation is CASSQDSRSPYEQYF. The V call is TRBV4-1, the J call TRBJ2-7; D not resolved. CDR1 is MGHRA and CDR2 is YSYEKL in the germline V gene. V lost 0 bases and J lost 2, with 11 bases in between. CDR3 length equals 15 residues.

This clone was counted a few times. CDR3 bases: TGTGCCAGCAGTTACTCCGAGTTTGTAGATGAGCAGTTCTTC. This gives the protein CASSYSEFVDEQFF. V is TRBV6-6 and J is TRBJ2-1; the D is unclear. V lost 0 bases to trimming and J lost 8 bases, with 11 bases between them. This CDR3 has 14 amino acids. CDR1 is MNHNY, CDR2 SVGAGI, per germline (reference sequence).

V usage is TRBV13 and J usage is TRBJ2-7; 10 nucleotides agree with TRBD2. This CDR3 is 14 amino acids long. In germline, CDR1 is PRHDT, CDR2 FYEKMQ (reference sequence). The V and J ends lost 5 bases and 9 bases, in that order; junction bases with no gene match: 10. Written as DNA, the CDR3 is TGTGCCAGCAGCCCGCTAGCGGGGGTACGAGGGCAGTACTTC. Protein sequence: CASSPLAGVRGQYF.

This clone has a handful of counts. CDR3 DNA: TGTGCCAGTATCGATGGAGGGCCGGGAACTGAAGCTTTCTTT. Protein product: CASIDGGPGTEAFF. V and J are TRBV19 and TRBJ1-1; D is ambiguous. The CDR3 is 14 residues long. Germline V gives CDR1 LNHDA, CDR2 SQIVND (reference sequence). V lost 7 bases and J lost 5, with 17 bases in between.

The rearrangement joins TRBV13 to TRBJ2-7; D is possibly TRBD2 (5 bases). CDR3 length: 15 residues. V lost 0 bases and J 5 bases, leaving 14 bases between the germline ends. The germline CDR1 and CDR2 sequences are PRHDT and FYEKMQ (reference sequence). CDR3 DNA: TGTGCCAGCAGCTTAGGAACAGCGGCTTGGGACGAGCAGTACTTC. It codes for CASSLGTAAWDEQYF. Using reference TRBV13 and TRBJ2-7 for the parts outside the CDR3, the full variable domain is AAGVIQSPRHLIKEKRETATLKCYPIPRHDTVYWYQQGPGQDPQFLISFYEKMQSDKGSIPDRFSAQQFSDYHSELNMSSLELGDSALYFCASSLGTAAWDEQYFGPGTRLTVT.

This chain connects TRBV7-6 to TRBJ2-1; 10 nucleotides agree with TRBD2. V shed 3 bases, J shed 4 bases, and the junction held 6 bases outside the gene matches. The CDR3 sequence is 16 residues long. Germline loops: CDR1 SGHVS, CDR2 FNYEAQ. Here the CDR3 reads CASSFRGTSEYNEQFF. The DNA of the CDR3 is TGTGCCAGCAGCTTTCGTGGGACTAGCGAGTACAATGAGCAGTTCTTC.

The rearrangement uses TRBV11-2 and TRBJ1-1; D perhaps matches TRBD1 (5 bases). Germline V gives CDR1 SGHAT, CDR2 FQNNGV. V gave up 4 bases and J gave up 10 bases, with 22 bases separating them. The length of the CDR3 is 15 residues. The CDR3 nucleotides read TGTGCCAGCAGCTCGAATCAGGGACTCCAAAGAGCAGCTTTCTTT. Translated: CASSSNQGLQRAAFF.

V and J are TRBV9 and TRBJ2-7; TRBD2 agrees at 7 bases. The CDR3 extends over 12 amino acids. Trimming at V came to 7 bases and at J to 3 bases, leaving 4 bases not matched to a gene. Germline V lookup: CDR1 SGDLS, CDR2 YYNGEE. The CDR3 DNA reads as TGTGCCAGCGCCGGGGAGGGCTACGAGCAGTACTTC. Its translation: CASAGEGYEQYF.

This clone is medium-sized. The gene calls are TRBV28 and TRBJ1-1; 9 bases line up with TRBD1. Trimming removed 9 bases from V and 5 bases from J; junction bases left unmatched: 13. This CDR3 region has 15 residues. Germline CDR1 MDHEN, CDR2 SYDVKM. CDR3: CASAYRGQGGTEAFF. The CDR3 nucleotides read TGTGCCAGTGCGTACCGGGGACAGGGAGGGACTGAAGCTTTCTTT.

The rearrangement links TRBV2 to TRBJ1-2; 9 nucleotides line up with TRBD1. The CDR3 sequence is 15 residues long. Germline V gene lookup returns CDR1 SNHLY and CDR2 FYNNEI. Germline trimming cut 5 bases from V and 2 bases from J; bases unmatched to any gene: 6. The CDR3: CASSHPGTGNYGYTF. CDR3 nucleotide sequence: TGTGCCAGCAGTCACCCAGGGACAGGGAACTATGGCTACACCTTC. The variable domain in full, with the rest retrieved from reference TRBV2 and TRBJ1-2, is EPEVTQTPSHQVTQMGQEVILRCVPISNHLYFYWYRQILGQKVEFLVSFYNNEISEKSEIFDDQFSVERPDGSNFTLKIRSTKLEDSAMYFCASSHPGTGNYGYTFGSGTRLTVV.

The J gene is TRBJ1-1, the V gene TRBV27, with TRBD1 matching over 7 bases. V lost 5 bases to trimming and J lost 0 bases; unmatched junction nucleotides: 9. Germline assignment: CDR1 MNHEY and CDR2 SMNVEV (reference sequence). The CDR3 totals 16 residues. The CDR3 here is CASSPYRGSMNTEAFF. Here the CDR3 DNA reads TGTGCCAGCAGTCCCTACAGGGGATCTATGAACACTGAAGCTTTCTTT.

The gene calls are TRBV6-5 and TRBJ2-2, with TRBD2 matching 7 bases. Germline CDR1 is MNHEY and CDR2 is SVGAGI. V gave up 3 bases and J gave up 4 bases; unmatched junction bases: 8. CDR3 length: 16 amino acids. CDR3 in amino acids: CASSYLGGTTTGELFF. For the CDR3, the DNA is TGTGCCAGCAGTTATCTTGGCGGGACTACCACCGGGGAGCTGTTTTTT.

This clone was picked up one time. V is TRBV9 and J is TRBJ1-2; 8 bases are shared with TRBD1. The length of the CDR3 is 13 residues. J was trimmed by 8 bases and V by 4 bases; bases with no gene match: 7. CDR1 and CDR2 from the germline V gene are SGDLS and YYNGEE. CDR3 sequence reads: CASSPRGPQGYTF. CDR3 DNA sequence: TGTGCCAGCAGCCCCAGGGGGCCCCAGGGCTACACCTTC.

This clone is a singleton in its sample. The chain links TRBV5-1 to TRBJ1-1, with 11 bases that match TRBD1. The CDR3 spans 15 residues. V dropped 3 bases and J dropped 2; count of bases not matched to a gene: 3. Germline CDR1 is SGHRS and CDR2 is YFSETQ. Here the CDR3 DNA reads TGCGCCAGCAGCTCAGGACAGGGGGCTAACACTGAAGCTTTCTTT. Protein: CASSSGQGANTEAFF. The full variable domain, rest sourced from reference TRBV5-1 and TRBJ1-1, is KAGVTQTPRYLIKTRGQQVTLSCSPISGHRSVSWYQQTPGQGLQFLFEYFSETQRNKGNFPGRFSGRQFSNSRSEMNVSTLELGDSALYLCASSSGQGANTEAFFGQGTRLTVV.

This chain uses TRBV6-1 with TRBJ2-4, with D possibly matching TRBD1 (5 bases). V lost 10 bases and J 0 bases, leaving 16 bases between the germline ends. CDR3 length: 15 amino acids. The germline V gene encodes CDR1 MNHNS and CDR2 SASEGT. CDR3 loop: CAIDGALLAKNIQYF. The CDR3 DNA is TGTGCCATAGATGGGGCTTTACTAGCCAAAAACATTCAGTACTTC.